This TCR beta chain was sequenced for a study of CD8 T cells in ankylosing spondylitis. General study results and limits: Blood of patients with ankylosing spondylitis appeared to be characterized by a TCR beta motif of several highly homologous variants.

As concerns this clonotype: Its antigen is not known.

TCRdb independently ran MiXCR on the 5' RACE reads; one entry per CDR3 protein. The data contain about 240,000 distinct CDR3 sequences, about 10% of them seen just once; the ten biggest clones take up approximately 6.6%. Germline V gene sequence: CDR1 ENHRY, CDR2 SYGVKD. The ends lost 8 bases at V and 1 base at J; junction bases unmatched: 3. The CDR3 loop spans 13 amino acids. This receptor was taken from a male donor with ankylosing spondylitis or in good health (not recorded which). The chain employs TRBV10-3 and TRBJ2-3; 7 nucleotides match TRBD1. The sequencing sample was made of blood, either unsorted or a sorted T cell fraction (not recorded which). DNA of the CDR3: TGTGCCATCGGGCAGGGGGGCACAGATACGCAGTATTTT. This sequence encodes CAIGQGGTDTQYF.